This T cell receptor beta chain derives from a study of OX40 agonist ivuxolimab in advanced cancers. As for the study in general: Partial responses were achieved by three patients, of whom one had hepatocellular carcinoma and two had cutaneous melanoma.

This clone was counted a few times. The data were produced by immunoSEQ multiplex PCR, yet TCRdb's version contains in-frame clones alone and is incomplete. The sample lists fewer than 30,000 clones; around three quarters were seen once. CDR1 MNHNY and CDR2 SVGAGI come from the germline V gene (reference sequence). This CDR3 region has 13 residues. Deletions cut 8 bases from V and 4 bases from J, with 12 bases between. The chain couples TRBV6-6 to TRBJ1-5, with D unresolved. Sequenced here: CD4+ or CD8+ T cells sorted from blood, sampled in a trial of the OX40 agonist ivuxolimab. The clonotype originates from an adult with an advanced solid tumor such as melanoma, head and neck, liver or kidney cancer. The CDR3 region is CASSMGGNQPQHF. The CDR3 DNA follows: TGTGCCAGCTCTATGGGCGGAAATCAGCCCCAGCATTTT.